The T cell receptor (beta chain) described here comes from a study of blood T cell repertoires in COVID-19. Germline V gene data show CDR1 as MGHRA and CDR2 as YSYEKL. This CDR3 has 14 residues. The V and J ends lost 4 bases and 10 bases respectively, with 14 bases between them. In the authors' methods: By means of reference gene primer amplification, nucleated cell counts were estimated. Generated by immunoSEQ multiplex PCR, the TCRdb table keeps only in-frame clones and is missing some. That table furnishes V, J and clone size, whereas the DNA furnished D and trimming. Found here are 200,000 to 250,000 clones, around nine tenths of them singletons; the top ten hold about 2.5%. This clone was seen more than once but under ten times.

This chain connects TRBV4-1 to TRBJ1-6; D call uncertain. The TCR sequence derives from a woman between 55 and 75 years old with acute or convalescent COVID-19. Sequenced: peripheral blood. Here the CDR3 reads CASSPGVGLSPLHF. The CDR3 DNA follows: TGCGCCAGCAGCCCCGGGGTGGGTTTGTCACCCCTCCACTTT.